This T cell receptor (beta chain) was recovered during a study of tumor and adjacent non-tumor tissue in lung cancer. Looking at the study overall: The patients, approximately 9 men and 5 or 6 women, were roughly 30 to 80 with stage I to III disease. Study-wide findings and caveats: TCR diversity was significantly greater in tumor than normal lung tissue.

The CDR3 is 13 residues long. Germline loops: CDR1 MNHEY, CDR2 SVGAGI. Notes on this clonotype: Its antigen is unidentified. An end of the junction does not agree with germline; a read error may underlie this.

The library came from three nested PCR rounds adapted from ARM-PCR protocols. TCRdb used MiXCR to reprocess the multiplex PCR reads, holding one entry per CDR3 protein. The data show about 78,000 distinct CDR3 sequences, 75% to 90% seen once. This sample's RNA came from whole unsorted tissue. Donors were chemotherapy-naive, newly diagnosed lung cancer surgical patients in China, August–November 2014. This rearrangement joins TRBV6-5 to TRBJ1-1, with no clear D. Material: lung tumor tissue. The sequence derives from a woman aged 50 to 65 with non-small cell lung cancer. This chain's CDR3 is CASSFPQITEAFF. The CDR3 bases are TGCGCCAGCAGTTTCCCACAGATCACTGAAGCTTTCTTT.